The rows below give T cell receptor beta chains drawn from one sample of a study of blood T cell repertoires in COVID-19. The repertoire was sequenced with immunoSEQ multiplex PCR; TCRdb's copy has only in-frame clones and lacks some. The table records approximately 240,000 clones, around nine tenths of them present only once. The sample comprised PBMCs or T cells enriched from blood (not recorded which). The source is a young woman who had recovered from COVID-19. Both conserved end residues are part of each CDR3.

j_gene: TRBJ1-3; v_gene: TRBV10-3; CDR3aa: CAITNALSGNTIYF
j_gene: TRBJ1-1; v_gene: TRBV27; CDR3aa: CASSPAPSRENTEAFF
j_gene: TRBJ1-4; v_gene: TRBV27; CDR3aa: CASSLSVGTGRPNEKLFF
j_gene: TRBJ1-6; v_gene: TRBV7-9; CDR3aa: CASQGGNSPLHF
j_gene: TRBJ2-6; v_gene: TRBV5-4; CDR3aa: CASGGFPGQGRTGANVLTF
j_gene: TRBJ1-3; v_gene: TRBV7-6; CDR3aa: CASSLAPYSGNTIYF
j_gene: TRBJ2-3; v_gene: TRBV5-1; CDR3aa: CASSLAYLAGGEDTQYF
j_gene: TRBJ1-1; v_gene: TRBV6-5; CDR3aa: CASSPRTGGRTEAFF
j_gene: TRBJ2-3; v_gene: TRBV5-8; CDR3aa: CASTGADSTDTQYF
j_gene: TRBJ2-5; v_gene: TRBV29-1; CDR3aa: CSVLRGDVETQYF
j_gene: TRBJ2-7; v_gene: TRBV7-8; CDR3aa: CASSTRQGDYEQYF
j_gene: TRBJ2-2; v_gene: TRBV5-4; CDR3aa: CASSSIAAGELFF
j_gene: TRBJ1-4; v_gene: TRBV27; CDR3aa: CASSSPLTGEKLFF
j_gene: TRBJ2-5; v_gene: TRBV5-1; CDR3aa: CASSFIGAQETQYF